The 29 T cell receptor beta chains below were found in one sample sequenced in a study of STAT3 mutations in large granular lymphocyte leukemia. Findings and caveats of the study: At least one immunodominant TCR beta clonotype appeared in every T-cell large granular lymphocyte leukemia patient.

Their target antigens are unknown. Assay: immunoSEQ multiplex PCR; the TCRdb copy retains only in-frame clones and omits some. The table includes under 4,500 clones, 60% to 80% detected once. The specimen was PBMCs. The receptors derive from a human donor with T large granular lymphocyte leukemia. Some clones in this sample may be carry-over from other donors' samples.

This clone has only a few counts. This chain links TRBV28 with TRBJ2-7; 7 nucleotides match TRBD1. The CDR3 spans 14 residues. Germline CDR1 and CDR2: MDHEN and SYDVKM. V lost 3 bases, J lost 3 bases, and 5 bases stayed unmatched. CDR3 sequence reads: CASSLRGPYYEQYF. In DNA, the CDR3 is TGTGCCAGCAGTTTGAGGGGGCCCTACTACGAGCAGTACTTC. The full variable domain, in which reference TRBV28 and TRBJ2-7 provide the parts outside the CDR3, is DVKVTQSSRYLVKRTGEKVFLECVQDMDHENMFWYRQDPGLGLRLIYFSYDVKMKEKGDIPEGYSVSREKKERFSLILESASTNQTSMYLCASSLRGPYYEQYFGPGTRLTVT.

The rearrangement joins TRBV28 to TRBJ2-7; D may match TRBD1 or TRBD2 (5 bases each). Germline V gives CDR1 MDHEN, CDR2 SYDVKM. The CDR3 contains 14 residues. The V and J ends lost 5 bases and 3 bases respectively, with 14 bases between them. CDR3 residues: CASSPRDGLYEQYF. In DNA, the CDR3 is TGTGCCAGCAGTCCCCGGGACGGCCTCTACGAGCAGTACTTC.

The chain links TRBV18 to TRBJ2-7, with TRBD1 matching 9 bases. CDR1 and CDR2 (germline): KGHSH, LQKENI. V gave up 3 bases and J gave up 5 bases; unmatched junction bases: 8. The CDR3 consists of 15 residues. The CDR3 protein is CASSPPSDRGNEQYF. The CDR3 bases are TGTGCCAGCTCACCTCCATCGGACAGGGGTAACGAGCAGTACTTC. The full variable domain, its missing parts supplied by reference TRBV18 and TRBJ2-7, is NAGVMQNPRHLVRRRGQEARLRCSPMKGHSHVYWYRQLPEEGLKFMVYLQKENIIDESGMPKERFSAEFPKEGPSILRIQQVVRGDSAAYFCASSPPSDRGNEQYFGPGTRLTVT.

The CDR3 nucleotides read TGTGCCTGGAGTGTGAGGGAAAAAGATACGCAGTATTTT. It yields the protein CAWSVREKDTQYF. This sequence joins TRBV30 and TRBJ2-3; the D gene is possibly TRBD2 (5 bases). Trimming took off 0 bases at V and 5 bases at J, with 9 bases between the two ends. Germline CDR1 and CDR2: GTSNPN and SVGIG (reference sequence). The CDR3 is 13 residues long.

The CDR3 bases are TGTGCCTGGAGTGTACTGGTCGACGAGCAGTACTTC. It encodes CAWSVLVDEQYF. The V call is TRBV30, the J call TRBJ2-7; D remains ambiguous. V lost 0 bases to trimming and J lost 5 bases, with 8 bases between them. In germline, CDR1 is GTSNPN, CDR2 SVGIG (reference sequence). The CDR3 is 12 residues long. Full variable domain (missing parts from reference TRBV30 and TRBJ2-7): SQTIHQWPATLVQPVGSPLSLECTVEGTSNPNLYWYRQAAGRGLQLLFYSVGIGQISSEVPQNLSASRPQDRQFILSSKKLLLSDSGFYLCAWSVLVDEQYFGPGTRLTVT.

The V gene is TRBV5-1, the J gene TRBJ2-2; 9 bases are shared with TRBD1. V shed 4 bases and J 7 bases; nucleotides not matched to a gene: 8. The CDR3 contains 15 residues. Germline assignment: CDR1 SGHRS and CDR2 YFSETQ. Here the CDR3 DNA reads TGCGCCAGCAGCCCTTGGACAGGGGTTGGCGGGGAGCTGTTTTTT. Protein sequence: CASSPWTGVGGELFF. The full variable domain, its missing parts supplied by reference TRBV5-1 and TRBJ2-2, is KAGVTQTPRYLIKTRGQQVTLSCSPISGHRSVSWYQQTPGQGLQFLFEYFSETQRNKGNFPGRFSGRQFSNSRSEMNVSTLELGDSALYLCASSPWTGVGGELFFGEGSRLTVL.

CDR3 bases: TGTGCCTGTCGGGGGGGCGACAGGGCTTTCTATGGCTACACCTTC. Residues: CACRGGDRAFYGYTF. This chain links TRBV30 with TRBJ1-2, with 7 nucleotides matching TRBD1. Looked up from germline, CDR1 is GTSNPN and CDR2 is SVGIG (reference sequence). CDR3 length equals 15 residues. The V gene end was trimmed by 6 bases and the J gene end by 4 bases; junction bases not matched to a gene: 14.

This chain uses TRBV30 with TRBJ1-3; D is possibly TRBD1 (5 bases). This CDR3 has 13 amino acids. Germline CDR1 is GTSNPN and CDR2 is SVGIG (reference sequence). As DNA, the CDR3 is TGTGGTCAGGGCCCTCTCTCTGGAAACACCATATATTTT. This translates into CGQGPLSGNTIYF.

This clone was found a few times. CDR3 sequence reads: CAVETMTASYEQYF. Written as DNA, the CDR3 is TGTGCTGTCGAGACCATGACAGCCAGCTACGAGCAGTACTTC. The chain recombines TRBV7-9 with TRBJ2-7, with D perhaps TRBD1 (5 bases). The CDR3 covers 14 residues. Germline CDR1 SEHNR, CDR2 FQNEAQ (reference sequence).

This rearrangement joins TRBV5-1 to TRBJ1-1; 9 bases are shared with TRBD1. This CDR3 contains 15 residues. In germline, CDR1 is SGHRS, CDR2 YFSETQ. The V and J ends lost 0 bases and 5 bases, in that order; junction bases with no gene match: 5. In DNA, the CDR3 is TGCGCCAGCAGCTTGGATGGGACAGGGAGAACTGAAGCTTTCTTT. Its translation is CASSLDGTGRTEAFF.

J is TRBJ2-1 and V is TRBV18; D tentatively fits TRBD1 or TRBD2 (5 bases each). CDR3 length: 14 residues. Germline loops: CDR1 KGHSH, CDR2 LQKENI. The V gene lost 6 bases and the J gene lost 2 bases, with 11 bases spanning the gap. The chain's CDR3 is CASSVGEPYNEQFF. As DNA, the CDR3 is TGTGCCAGCTCCGTGGGGGAGCCCTACAATGAGCAGTTCTTC.

J is TRBJ1-2 and V is TRBV30; no clear D. Looked up from germline, CDR1 is GTSNPN and CDR2 is SVGIG (reference sequence). The CDR3 has 13 residues. V lost 4 bases and J 1 base, leaving 10 bases between the germline ends. CDR3: CAWTSSSNYGYTF. The CDR3 DNA sequence: TGTGCCTGGACCTCTAGCAGTAACTATGGCTACACCTTC.

The chain uses TRBV6-6 and TRBJ2-1; D unresolved. Trimming left V 5 bases short and J 9 bases short, with 11 bases between. This CDR3 comprises 12 residues. Germline CDR1 is MNHNY and CDR2 is SVGAGI (reference sequence). CDR3 protein: CASSDVVREQFF. CDR3 DNA sequence: TGTGCCAGCAGTGACGTAGTCCGTGAGCAGTTCTTC.

This clone was observed once. The chain recombines TRBV30 with TRBJ2-5, with D perhaps given as TRBD1 or TRBD2 (6 bases each). CDR3 size: 13 residues. Trimming cost V 0 bases and J 4 bases, with 9 bases left between them. The germline V gene encodes CDR1 GTSNPN and CDR2 SVGIG (reference sequence). DNA of the CDR3: TGTGCCTGGAGTGTAAAGGGGGGAGAGACCCAGTACTTC. It is translated as CAWSVKGGETQYF.

The chain recombines TRBV7-9 with TRBJ1-2; 7 bases are shared with TRBD1. The CDR3 runs to 15 residues. V gave up 5 bases and J gave up 3 bases; unmatched junction bases: 9. Per germline, CDR1 SEHNR and CDR2 FQNEAQ (reference sequence). The CDR3 DNA sequence: TGTGCCAGCAGCGAGGGGGCAGGGGGACACTATGGCTACACCTTC. Its translation is CASSEGAGGHYGYTF.

The rearrangement links TRBV6-5 to TRBJ1-5; tentatively, D is TRBD1 (5 bases). Trimming pared 6 bases from V and 2 bases from J, leaving 11 bases between. Germline CDR1 is MNHEY and CDR2 is SVGAGI. The CDR3 totals 14 residues. The CDR3 sequence is CASSLTAGNQPQHF. Here the CDR3 DNA reads TGTGCCAGCAGCTTGACAGCAGGCAATCAGCCCCAGCATTTT.

The CDR3 DNA reads as TGTGCCAGCAGCTTAGTTCTGGGGAACACTGAAGCTTTCTTT. Protein product: CASSLVLGNTEAFF. The chain links TRBV7-9 to TRBJ1-1; D uncertain. V lost 1 base and J 1 base, leaving 7 bases between the germline ends. CDR1 and CDR2 from the germline V gene are SEHNR and FQNEAQ (reference sequence). The CDR3 spans 14 residues. The entire variable domain, with the rest obtained from reference TRBV7-9 and TRBJ1-1, is as follows: DTGVSQNPRHKITKRGQNVTFRCDPISEHNRLYWYRQTLGQGPEFLTYFQNEAQLEKSRLLSDRFSAERPKGSFSTLEIQRTEQGDSAMYLCASSLVLGNTEAFFGQGTRLTVV.

V usage is TRBV29-1 and J usage is TRBJ1-2; D ambiguous. Trimming removed 6 bases from V and 0 bases from J, with 17 bases in between. Germline V gene data show CDR1 as SQVTM and CDR2 as ANQGSEA. The CDR3 contains 15 residues. CDR3 coding DNA: TGCAGCGTAGGAGGGCCAGAGTTAGCTAACTATGGCTACACCTTC. Amino acid sequence: CSVGGPELANYGYTF.

The rearrangement joins TRBV13 to TRBJ2-3; 13 bases fit TRBD2. Trimming removed 5 bases from V and 2 bases from J; junction bases left unmatched: 4. Per the germline V gene, CDR1 is PRHDT and CDR2 is FYEKMQ (reference sequence). The CDR3 spans 16 residues. The CDR3 reads CASSPTSGGNTDTQYF. The CDR3 nucleotides are TGTGCCAGCAGCCCGACTAGCGGGGGGAACACAGATACGCAGTATTTT.

The chain joins TRBV7-9 to TRBJ2-7; perhaps TRBD1 as D (6 bases). Germline V gene lookup returns CDR1 SEHNR and CDR2 FQNEAQ (reference sequence). The CDR3 sequence is 12 residues long. Between the trimmed V and J ends, which lost 4 bases and 2 bases, there was a span of 6 bases. The CDR3 nucleotides are TGTGCCAGCAGCTCAGGGGCCTACGAGCAGTACTTC. Translation: CASSSGAYEQYF.

The chain recombines TRBV29-1 with TRBJ2-1, with 14 bases identical to TRBD2. Germline trimming cut 8 bases from V and 9 bases from J; bases unmatched to any gene: 9. Germline loops: CDR1 SQVTM, CDR2 ANQGSEA. This CDR3 region has 14 residues. The CDR3 reads CSFRLAGGPSEQFF. CDR3 in DNA: TGCAGCTTTAGACTAGCGGGGGGGCCAAGTGAGCAGTTCTTC.

This chain connects TRBV7-9 to TRBJ2-7; TRBD2 aligns across 8 bases. The CDR3 contains 16 residues. Germline V gene sequence: CDR1 SEHNR, CDR2 FQNEAQ (reference sequence). V was clipped by 5 bases and J by 7 bases; unmatched bases: 16. CDR3 nucleotides: TGTGCCAGCAGCGTCAACGGGGGGGCCGACAGAAGGGAGCAGTACTTC. It is translated as CASSVNGGADRREQYF.

This rearrangement joins TRBV6-5 to TRBJ1-1; 7 positions match TRBD1. Germline V gene lookup returns CDR1 MNHEY and CDR2 SVGAGI. The V segment lost 6 bases and the J segment 4 bases; nucleotides outside the gene matches: 11. CDR3 length: 15 residues. The CDR3 DNA reads as TGTGCCAGCAGCCGACAGGGTTTTATTGGCACTGAAGCTTTCTTT. Amino acid sequence: CASSRQGFIGTEAFF.

This clone is a singleton in its sample. The chain carries TRBV15 and TRBJ1-4; D not resolved. The CDR3 loop spans 13 amino acids. Trimming stripped 1 base from V and 8 bases from J, with 8 bases between. Per germline, CDR1 LNHNV and CDR2 YYDKDF (reference sequence). The CDR3 reads CATSRVREEKLFF. In nucleotides, the CDR3 is TGTGCCACCAGCAGAGTTCGGGAGGAAAAACTGTTTTTT.

CDR3 residues: CASSEGSYEQYF. The CDR3 DNA sequence: TGTGCCAGCTCAGAGGGATCCTACGAGCAGTACTTC. The genes are TRBV18 and TRBJ2-7; maybe TRBD2 (5 bases). The CDR3 has 12 amino acids. Germline lookup yields CDR1 KGHSH and CDR2 LQKENI. Trimming removed 5 bases from V and 1 base from J, with 6 bases in between.

The table lists this clone with a count of one. The V gene is TRBV5-1, the J gene TRBJ2-1, with 9 positions matching TRBD2. There are 15 residues in the CDR3. Per the germline V gene, CDR1 is SGHRS and CDR2 is YFSETQ. The ends lost 2 bases at V and 8 bases at J; junction bases unmatched: 8. CDR3 nucleotide sequence: TGCGCCAGCAGCTTACTAGCGGGCCGAGGGCATGAGCAGTTCTTC. As protein: CASSLLAGRGHEQFF. The full variable domain, in which reference TRBV5-1 and TRBJ2-1 provide the parts outside the CDR3, is KAGVTQTPRYLIKTRGQQVTLSCSPISGHRSVSWYQQTPGQGLQFLFEYFSETQRNKGNFPGRFSGRQFSNSRSEMNVSTLELGDSALYLCASSLLAGRGHEQFFGPGTRLTVL.

This rearrangement joins TRBV11-2 to TRBJ1-2; D possibly corresponds to TRBD1 (5 bases). V was trimmed by 1 base and J by 8 bases, leaving 20 bases between them. The CDR3 consists of 16 residues. Per germline, CDR1 SGHAT and CDR2 FQNNGV. In nucleotides, the CDR3 is TGTGCCAGCAGCTTAGGCCCCGGGGGGTTAGGCGGCGGCTACACCTTC. As protein: CASSLGPGGLGGGYTF.

The chain employs TRBV29-1 and TRBJ2-5; D perhaps matches TRBD1 (6 bases). CDR1 is SQVTM, CDR2 ANQGSEA, per germline. The CDR3 is 17 residues long. V was cut by 4 bases and J by 1 base, with 22 bases left in between. CDR3 bases: TGCAGCGTTGTAGCGCATTTAGACAGGAACGTCCAAGAGACCCAGTACTTC. Residues: CSVVAHLDRNVQETQYF.

Only a few counts were recorded for this clone. The V and J genes are TRBV9 and TRBJ2-7; 9 nucleotides match TRBD1. Germline V gene lookup returns CDR1 SGDLS and CDR2 YYNGEE. Trimming cost V 4 bases and J 5 bases; bases outside gene matches: 7. The CDR3 spans 14 residues. In DNA, the CDR3 is TGTGCCAGCAGCCCACAGGGGGCTCGGCACGAGCAGTACTTC. Residues: CASSPQGARHEQYF.